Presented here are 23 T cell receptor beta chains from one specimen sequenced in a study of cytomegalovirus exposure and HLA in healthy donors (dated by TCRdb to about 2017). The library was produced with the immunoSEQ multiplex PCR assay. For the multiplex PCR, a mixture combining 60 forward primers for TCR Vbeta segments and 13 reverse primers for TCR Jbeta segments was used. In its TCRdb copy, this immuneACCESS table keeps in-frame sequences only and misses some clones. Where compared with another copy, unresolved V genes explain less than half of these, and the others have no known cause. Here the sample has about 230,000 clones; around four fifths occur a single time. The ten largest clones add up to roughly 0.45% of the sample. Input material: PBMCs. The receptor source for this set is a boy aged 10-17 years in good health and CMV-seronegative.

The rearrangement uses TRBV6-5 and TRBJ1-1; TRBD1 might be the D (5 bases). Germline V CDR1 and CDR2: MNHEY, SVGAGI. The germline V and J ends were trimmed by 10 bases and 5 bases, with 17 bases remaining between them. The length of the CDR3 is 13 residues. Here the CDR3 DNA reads TGTGCCACCCTTTCCGGGGGGGGTACTGAAGCTTTCTTT. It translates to CATLSGGGTEAFF.

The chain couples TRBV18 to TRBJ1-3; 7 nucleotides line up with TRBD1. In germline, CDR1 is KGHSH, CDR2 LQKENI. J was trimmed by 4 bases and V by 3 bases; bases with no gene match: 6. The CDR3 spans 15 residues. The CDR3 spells CASSPPTGWGNTIYF. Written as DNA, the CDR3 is TGTGCCAGCTCACCGCCGACAGGGTGGGGAAACACCATATATTTT.

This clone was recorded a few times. CDR3 in amino acids: CASSQDWTGGARNTEAFF. The CDR3 nucleotides are TGCGCCAGCAGCCAAGACTGGACAGGGGGCGCGAGGAACACTGAAGCTTTCTTT. The chain uses TRBV4-1 and TRBJ1-1; 11 nucleotides line up with TRBD1. CDR1 and CDR2 from the germline V gene are MGHRA and YSYEKL. The CDR3 is 18 amino acids. J lost 1 base, V lost 0 bases, and 7 bases had no gene match.

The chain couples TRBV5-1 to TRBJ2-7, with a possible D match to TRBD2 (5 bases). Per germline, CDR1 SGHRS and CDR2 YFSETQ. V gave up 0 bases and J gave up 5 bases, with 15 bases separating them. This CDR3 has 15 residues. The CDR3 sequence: CASSLAPRGGNEQYF. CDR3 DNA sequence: TGCGCCAGCAGCTTGGCCCCGCGAGGAGGTAACGAGCAGTACTTC.

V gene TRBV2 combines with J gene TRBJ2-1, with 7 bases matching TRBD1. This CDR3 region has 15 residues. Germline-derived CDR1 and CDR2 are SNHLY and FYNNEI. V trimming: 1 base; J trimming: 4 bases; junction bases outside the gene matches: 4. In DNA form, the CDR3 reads TGTGCCAGCAGTGAAGGGACAGGTGAATACAATGAGCAGTTCTTC. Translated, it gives CASSEGTGEYNEQFF.

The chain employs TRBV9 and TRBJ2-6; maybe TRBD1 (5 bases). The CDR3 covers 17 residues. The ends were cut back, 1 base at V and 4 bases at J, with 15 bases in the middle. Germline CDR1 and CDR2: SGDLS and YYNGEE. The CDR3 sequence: CASSVRGQVLGANVLTF. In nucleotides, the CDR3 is TGTGCCAGCAGCGTAAGGGGCCAGGTCTTGGGGGCCAACGTCCTGACTTTC.

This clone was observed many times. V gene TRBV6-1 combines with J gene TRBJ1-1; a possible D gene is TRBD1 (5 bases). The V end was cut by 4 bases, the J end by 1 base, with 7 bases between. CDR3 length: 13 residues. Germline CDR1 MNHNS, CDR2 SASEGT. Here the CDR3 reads CASSGGENTEAFF. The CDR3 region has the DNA TGTGCCAGCAGTGGGGGGGAGAACACTGAAGCTTTCTTT.

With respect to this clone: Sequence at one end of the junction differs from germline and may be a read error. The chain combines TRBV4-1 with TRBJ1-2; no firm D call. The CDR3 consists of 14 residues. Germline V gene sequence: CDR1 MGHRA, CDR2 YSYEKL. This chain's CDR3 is CASSQVSAGGGYPF. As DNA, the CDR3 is TGCGCCAGCAGCCAAGTTTCGGCCGGCGGTGGCTACCCCTTC.

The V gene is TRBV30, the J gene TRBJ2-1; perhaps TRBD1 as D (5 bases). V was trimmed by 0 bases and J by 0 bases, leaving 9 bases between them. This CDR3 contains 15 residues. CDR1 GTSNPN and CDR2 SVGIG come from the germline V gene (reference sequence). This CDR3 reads CAWSVGVSSYNEQFF. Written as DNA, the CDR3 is TGTGCCTGGAGTGTAGGGGTGAGCTCCTACAATGAGCAGTTCTTC.

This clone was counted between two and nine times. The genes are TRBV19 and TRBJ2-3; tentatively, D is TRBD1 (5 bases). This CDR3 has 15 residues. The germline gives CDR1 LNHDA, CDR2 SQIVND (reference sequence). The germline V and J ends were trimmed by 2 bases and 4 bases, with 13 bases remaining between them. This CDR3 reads CASSIRGHDSDTQYF. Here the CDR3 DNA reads TGTGCCAGTAGTATAAGGGGTCACGATTCAGATACGCAGTATTTT.

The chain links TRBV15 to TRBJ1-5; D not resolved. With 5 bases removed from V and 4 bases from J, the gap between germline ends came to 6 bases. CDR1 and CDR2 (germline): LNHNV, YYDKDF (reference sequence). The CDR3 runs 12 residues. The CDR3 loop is CATSRLNQPQHF. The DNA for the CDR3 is TGTGCCACCAGCCGGTTAAATCAGCCCCAGCATTTT.

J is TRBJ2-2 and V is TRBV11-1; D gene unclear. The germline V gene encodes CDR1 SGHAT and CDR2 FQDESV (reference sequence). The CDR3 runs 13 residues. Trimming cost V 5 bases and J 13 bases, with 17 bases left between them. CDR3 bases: TGTGCCAGCAGCCCGCTCGGAACGGCTAGGCTGTTTTTT. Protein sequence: CASSPLGTARLFF.

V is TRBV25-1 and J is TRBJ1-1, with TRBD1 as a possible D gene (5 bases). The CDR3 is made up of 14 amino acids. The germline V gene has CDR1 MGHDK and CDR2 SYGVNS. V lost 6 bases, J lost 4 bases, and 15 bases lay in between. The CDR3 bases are TGTGCCAGCAGCAATCTCATTCAGGGCACTGAAGCTTTCTTT. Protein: CASSNLIQGTEAFF.

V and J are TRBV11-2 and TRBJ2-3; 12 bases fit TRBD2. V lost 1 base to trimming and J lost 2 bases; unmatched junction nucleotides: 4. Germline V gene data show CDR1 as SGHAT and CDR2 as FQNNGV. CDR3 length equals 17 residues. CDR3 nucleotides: TGTGCCAGCAGCTTAGGTCTAGCGGGGGGGATCACAGATACGCAGTATTTT. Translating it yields CASSLGLAGGITDTQYF.

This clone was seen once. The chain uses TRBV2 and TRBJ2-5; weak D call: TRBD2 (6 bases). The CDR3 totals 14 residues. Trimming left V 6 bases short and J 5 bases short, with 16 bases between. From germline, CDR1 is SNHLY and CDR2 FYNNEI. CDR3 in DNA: TGTGCCAGCAGGCCTGTGACTAGATCCGAGACCCAGTACTTC. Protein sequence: CASRPVTRSETQYF.

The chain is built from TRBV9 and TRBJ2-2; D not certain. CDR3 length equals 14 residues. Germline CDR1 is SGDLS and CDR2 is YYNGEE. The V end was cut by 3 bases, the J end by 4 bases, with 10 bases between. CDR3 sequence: CASSAPAATGELFF. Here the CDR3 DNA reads TGTGCCAGCAGCGCCCCCGCGGCCACCGGGGAGCTGTTTTTT.

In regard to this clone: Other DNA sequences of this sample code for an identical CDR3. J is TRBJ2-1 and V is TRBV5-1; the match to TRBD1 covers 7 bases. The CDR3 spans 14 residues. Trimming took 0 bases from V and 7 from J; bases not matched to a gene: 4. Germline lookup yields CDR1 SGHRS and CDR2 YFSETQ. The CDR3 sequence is CASSLGQGGNEQFF. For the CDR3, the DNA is TGCGCCAGCAGCTTGGGACAGGGTGGGAATGAGCAGTTCTTC.

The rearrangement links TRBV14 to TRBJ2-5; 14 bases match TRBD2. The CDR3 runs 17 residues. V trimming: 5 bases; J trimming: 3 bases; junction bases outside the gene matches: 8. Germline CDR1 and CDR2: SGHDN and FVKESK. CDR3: CASSLPGLAGVKETQYF. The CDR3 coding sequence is TGTGCCAGCAGCTTACCGGGACTAGCGGGAGTAAAAGAGACCCAGTACTTC.

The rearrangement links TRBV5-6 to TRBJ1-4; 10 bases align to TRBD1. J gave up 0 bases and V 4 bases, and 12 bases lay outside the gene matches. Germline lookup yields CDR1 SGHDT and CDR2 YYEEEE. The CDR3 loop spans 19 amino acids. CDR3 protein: CASSPGQGTGGATNEKLFF. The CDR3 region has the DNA TGTGCCAGCAGCCCGGGACAGGGGACGGGTGGGGCAACTAATGAAAAACTGTTTTTT.

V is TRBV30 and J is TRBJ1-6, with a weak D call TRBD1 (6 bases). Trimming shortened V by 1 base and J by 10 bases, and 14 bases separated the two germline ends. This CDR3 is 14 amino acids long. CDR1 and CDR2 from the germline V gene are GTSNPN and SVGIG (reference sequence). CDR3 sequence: CAWSEQGEGSPLHF. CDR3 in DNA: TGTGCCTGGAGTGAACAGGGAGAGGGGTCACCCCTCCACTTT. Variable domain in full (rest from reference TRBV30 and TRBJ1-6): SQTIHQWPATLVQPVGSPLSLECTVEGTSNPNLYWYRQAAGRGLQLLFYSVGIGQISSEVPQNLSASRPQDRQFILSSKKLLLSDSGFYLCAWSEQGEGSPLHFGNGTRLTVT.

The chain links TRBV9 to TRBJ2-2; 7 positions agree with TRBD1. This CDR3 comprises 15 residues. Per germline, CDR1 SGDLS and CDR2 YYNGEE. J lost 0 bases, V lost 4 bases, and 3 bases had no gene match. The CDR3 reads CASSLTGANTGELFF. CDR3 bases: TGTGCCAGCAGCCTCACAGGGGCGAACACCGGGGAGCTGTTTTTT.

In nucleotides, the CDR3 is TGCAGCGTTTTTTTAAGACTAGCGGGAGGTGAGCAGTTCTTC. Translating it yields CSVFLRLAGGEQFF. The chain links TRBV29-1 to TRBJ2-1; TRBD2 agrees at 13 bases. V was pared by 5 bases and J by 9 bases, with 7 bases of the junction left unmatched. CDR1 is SQVTM and CDR2 is ANQGSEA in the germline V gene. There are 14 residues in the CDR3.

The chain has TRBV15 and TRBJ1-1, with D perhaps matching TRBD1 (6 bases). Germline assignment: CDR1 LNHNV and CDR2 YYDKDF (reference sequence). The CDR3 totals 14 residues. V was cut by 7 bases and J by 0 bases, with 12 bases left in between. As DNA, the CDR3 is TGTGCCACCACCCGGAACAGGGTGAACACTGAAGCTTTCTTT. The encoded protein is CATTRNRVNTEAFF.